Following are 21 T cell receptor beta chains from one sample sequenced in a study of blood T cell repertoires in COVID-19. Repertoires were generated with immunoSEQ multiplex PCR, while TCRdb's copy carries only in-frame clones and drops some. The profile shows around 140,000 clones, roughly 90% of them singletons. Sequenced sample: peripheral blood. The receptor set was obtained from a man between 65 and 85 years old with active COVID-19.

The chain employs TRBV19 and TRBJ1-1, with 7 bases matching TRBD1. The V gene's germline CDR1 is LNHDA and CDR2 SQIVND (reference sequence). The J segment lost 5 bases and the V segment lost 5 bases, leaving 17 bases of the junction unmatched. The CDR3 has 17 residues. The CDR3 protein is CASSPTSRQGGRTEAFF. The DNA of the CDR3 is TGTGCCAGTAGTCCCACATCAAGACAGGGTGGGAGGACTGAAGCTTTCTTT.

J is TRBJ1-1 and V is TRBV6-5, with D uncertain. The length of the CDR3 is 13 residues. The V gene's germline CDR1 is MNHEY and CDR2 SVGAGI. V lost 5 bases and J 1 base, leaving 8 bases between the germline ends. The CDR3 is CASSLGENTEAFF. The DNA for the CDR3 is TGTGCCAGCAGTCTAGGAGAGAACACTGAAGCTTTCTTT.

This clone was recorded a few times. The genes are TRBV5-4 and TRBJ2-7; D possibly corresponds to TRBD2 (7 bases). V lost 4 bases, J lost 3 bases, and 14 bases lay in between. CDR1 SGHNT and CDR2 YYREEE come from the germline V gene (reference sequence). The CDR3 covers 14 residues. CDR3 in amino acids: CASSRGGQNYEQYF. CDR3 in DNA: TGTGCCAGCAGCCGCGGGGGACAAAACTACGAGCAGTACTTC.

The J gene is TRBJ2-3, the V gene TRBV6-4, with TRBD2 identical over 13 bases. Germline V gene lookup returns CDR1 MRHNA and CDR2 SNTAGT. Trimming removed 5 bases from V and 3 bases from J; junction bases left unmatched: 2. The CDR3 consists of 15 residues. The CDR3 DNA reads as TGTGCCAGCAGTTTGGGACTAGCGGGAACAGATACGCAGTATTTT. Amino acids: CASSLGLAGTDTQYF.

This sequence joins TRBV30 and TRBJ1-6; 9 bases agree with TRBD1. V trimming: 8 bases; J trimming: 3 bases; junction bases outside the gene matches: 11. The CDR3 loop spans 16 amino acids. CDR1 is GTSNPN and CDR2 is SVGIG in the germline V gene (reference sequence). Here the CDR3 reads CAGNPTGGLYNSPLHF. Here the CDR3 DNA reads TGTGCCGGTAATCCTACAGGGGGCCTCTATAATTCACCCCTCCACTTT.

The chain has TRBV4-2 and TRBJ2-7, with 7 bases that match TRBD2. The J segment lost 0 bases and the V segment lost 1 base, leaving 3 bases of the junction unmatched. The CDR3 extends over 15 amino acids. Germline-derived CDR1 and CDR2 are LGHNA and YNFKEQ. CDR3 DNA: TGTGCCAGCAGCCAAGGTGGCGGGAGCTCCTACGAGCAGTACTTC. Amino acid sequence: CASSQGGGSSYEQYF.

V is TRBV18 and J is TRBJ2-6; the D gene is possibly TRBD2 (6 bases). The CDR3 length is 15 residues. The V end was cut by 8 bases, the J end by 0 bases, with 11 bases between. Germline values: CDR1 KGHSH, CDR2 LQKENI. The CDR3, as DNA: TGTGCCAGCAGACGGGGGAGCTCTGGGGCCAACGTCCTGACTTTC. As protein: CASRRGSSGANVLTF.

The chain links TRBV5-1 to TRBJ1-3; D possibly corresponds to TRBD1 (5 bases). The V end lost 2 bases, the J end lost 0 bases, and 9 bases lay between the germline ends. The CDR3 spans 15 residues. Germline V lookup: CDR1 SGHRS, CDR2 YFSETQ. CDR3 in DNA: TGCGCCAGCAGCTTAGGGGCCCCCTCTGGAAACACCATATATTTT. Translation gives CASSLGAPSGNTIYF. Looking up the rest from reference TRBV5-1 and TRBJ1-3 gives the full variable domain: KAGVTQTPRYLIKTRGQQVTLSCSPISGHRSVSWYQQTPGQGLQFLFEYFSETQRNKGNFPGRFSGRQFSNSRSEMNVSTLELGDSALYLCASSLGAPSGNTIYFGEGSWLTVV.

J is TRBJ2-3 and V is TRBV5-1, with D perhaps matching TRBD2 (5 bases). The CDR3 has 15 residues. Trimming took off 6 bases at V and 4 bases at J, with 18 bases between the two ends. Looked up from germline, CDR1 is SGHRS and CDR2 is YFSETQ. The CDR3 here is CASTHVDLGADTQYF. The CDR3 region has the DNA TGCGCCAGCACCCACGTGGACTTGGGCGCAGATACGCAGTATTTT. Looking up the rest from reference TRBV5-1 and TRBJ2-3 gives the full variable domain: KAGVTQTPRYLIKTRGQQVTLSCSPISGHRSVSWYQQTPGQGLQFLFEYFSETQRNKGNFPGRFSGRQFSNSRSEMNVSTLELGDSALYLCASTHVDLGADTQYFGPGTRLTVL.

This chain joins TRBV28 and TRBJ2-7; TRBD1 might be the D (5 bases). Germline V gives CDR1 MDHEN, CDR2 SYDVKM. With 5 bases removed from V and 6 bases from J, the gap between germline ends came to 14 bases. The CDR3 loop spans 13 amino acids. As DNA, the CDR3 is TGTGCCAGCAGTCCCCCGCAGGGTGGCGAGCAGTACTTC. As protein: CASSPPQGGEQYF.

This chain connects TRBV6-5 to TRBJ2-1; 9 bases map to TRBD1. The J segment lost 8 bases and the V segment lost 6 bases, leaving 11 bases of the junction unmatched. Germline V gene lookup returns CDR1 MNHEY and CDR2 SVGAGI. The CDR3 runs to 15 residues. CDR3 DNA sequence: TGTGCCAGCAGGGACCGGGACAGGGTTACGGATGAGCAGTTCTTC. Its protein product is CASRDRDRVTDEQFF.

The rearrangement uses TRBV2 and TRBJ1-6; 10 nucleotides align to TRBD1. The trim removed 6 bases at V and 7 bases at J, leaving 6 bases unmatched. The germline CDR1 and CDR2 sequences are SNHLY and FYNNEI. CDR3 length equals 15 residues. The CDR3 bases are TGTGCCAGCAGGCCGGACAGGGGGGGCAATTCACCCCTCCACTTT. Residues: CASRPDRGGNSPLHF.

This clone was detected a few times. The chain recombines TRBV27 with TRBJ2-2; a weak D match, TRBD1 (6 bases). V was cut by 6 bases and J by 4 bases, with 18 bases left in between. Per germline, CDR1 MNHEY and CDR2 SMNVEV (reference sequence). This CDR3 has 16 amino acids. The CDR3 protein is CASRLETGSPTGELFF. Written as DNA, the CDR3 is TGTGCCAGCAGGCTGGAAACAGGGAGTCCCACCGGGGAGCTGTTTTTT.

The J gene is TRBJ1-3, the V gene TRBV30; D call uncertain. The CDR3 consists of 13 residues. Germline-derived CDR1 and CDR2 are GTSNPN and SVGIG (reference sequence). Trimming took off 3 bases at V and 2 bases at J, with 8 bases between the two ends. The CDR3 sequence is CAWRSSAGNTIYF. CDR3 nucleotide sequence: TGTGCCTGGAGATCCAGCGCTGGAAACACCATATATTTT.

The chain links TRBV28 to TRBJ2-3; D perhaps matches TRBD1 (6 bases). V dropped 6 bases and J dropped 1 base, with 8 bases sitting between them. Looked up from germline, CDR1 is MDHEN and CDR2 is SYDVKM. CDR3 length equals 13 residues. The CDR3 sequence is CASSPGGTDTQYF. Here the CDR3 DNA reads TGTGCCAGCAGCCCAGGGGGCACAGATACGCAGTATTTT. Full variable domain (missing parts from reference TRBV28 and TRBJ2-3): DVKVTQSSRYLVKRTGEKVFLECVQDMDHENMFWYRQDPGLGLRLIYFSYDVKMKEKGDIPEGYSVSREKKERFSLILESASTNQTSMYLCASSPGGTDTQYFGPGTRLTVL.

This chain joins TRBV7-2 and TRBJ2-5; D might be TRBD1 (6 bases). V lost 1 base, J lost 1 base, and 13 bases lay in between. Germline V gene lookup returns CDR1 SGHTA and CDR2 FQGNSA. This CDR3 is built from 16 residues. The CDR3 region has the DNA TGTGCCAGCAGCTTAGATGAGACAGGTCCCCAAGAGACCCAGTACTTC. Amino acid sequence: CASSLDETGPQETQYF.

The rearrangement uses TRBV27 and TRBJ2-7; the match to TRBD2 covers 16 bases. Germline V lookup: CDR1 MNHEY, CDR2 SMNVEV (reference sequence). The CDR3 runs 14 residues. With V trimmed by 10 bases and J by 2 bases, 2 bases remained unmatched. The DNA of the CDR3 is TGTGCCACCGGGACTAGCGGGAGGGCCTACGAGCAGTACTTC. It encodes CATGTSGRAYEQYF.

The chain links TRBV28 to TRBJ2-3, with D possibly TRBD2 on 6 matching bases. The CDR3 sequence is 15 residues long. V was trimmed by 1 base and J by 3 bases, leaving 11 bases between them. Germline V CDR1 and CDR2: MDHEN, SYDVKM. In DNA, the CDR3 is TGTGCCAGCAGTTTATATGGGACTCAGACAGATACGCAGTATTTT. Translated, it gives CASSLYGTQTDTQYF.

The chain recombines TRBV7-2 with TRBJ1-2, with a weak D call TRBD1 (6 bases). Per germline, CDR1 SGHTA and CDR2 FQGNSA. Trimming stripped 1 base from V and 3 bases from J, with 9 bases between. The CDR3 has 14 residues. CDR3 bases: TGTGCCAGCAGCTTAGGTCAGGGGCACTATGGCTACACCTTC. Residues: CASSLGQGHYGYTF. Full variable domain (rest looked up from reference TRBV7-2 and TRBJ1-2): GAGVSQSPSNKVTEKGKDVELRCDPISGHTALYWYRQSLGQGLEFLIYFQGNSAPDKSGLPSDRFSAERTGGSVSTLTIQRTQQEDSAVYLCASSLGQGHYGYTFGSGTRLTVV.

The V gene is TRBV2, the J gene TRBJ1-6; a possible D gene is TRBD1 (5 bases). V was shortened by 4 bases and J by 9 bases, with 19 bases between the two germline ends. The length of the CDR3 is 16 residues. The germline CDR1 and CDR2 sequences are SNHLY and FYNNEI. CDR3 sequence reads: CASSAQGRVGGSPLHF. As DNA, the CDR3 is TGTGCCAGCAGTGCCCAGGGCAGGGTCGGCGGTTCACCCCTCCACTTT.

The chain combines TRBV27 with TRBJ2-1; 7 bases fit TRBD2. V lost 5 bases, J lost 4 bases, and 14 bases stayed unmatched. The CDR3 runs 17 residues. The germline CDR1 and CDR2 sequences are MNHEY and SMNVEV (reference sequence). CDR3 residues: CASSKVPLAAPYNEQFF. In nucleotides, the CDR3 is TGTGCCAGCAGTAAGGTCCCCCTAGCGGCCCCGTACAATGAGCAGTTCTTC.